A selection of T cell receptor beta chains follows, all from one sample in a study of shared clonotypes between healthy human individuals. Using immunoSEQ multiplex PCR, the repertoire was profiled, and TCRdb retains in-frame clones only, with some absent. The sample comprises around 79,000 clones, about 61% of which are singletons, and about 51% rests with the top ten. The material sequenced was memory CD8+ T cells sorted from blood. Receptors originate from a man aged 25-45 years in good health. Both conserved end residues are part of each CDR3. D genes are given only for firm matches. Expanded clones get a size class; other rows say once, few or many, or leave the size out.

abundance,j_gene,v_gene,d_gene,CDR3aa,CDR3nt
.,TRBJ2-1,TRBV7-8,TRBD2,CASSSTGGRSKNEQFF,TGTGCCAGCAGTTCTACTGGCGGGAGAAGTAAGAATGAGCAGTTCTTC
.,TRBJ1-5,TRBV5-1,.,CASSGEGGQPQHF,TGCGCCAGCAGTGGGGAAGGCGGTCAGCCCCAGCATTTT
once,TRBJ1-1,TRBV6-1,.,CASSDWISRGTEAFF,TGTGCCAGCAGTGACTGGATTTCTCGGGGCACTGAAGCTTTCTTT
.,TRBJ1-1,TRBV9,.,CASSVGEGGWTEAFF,TGTGCCAGCAGCGTAGGGGAGGGGGGATGGACTGAAGCTTTCTTT
few,TRBJ2-2,TRBV6-4,.,CASSAQGGTGELFF,TGTGCCAGCAGTGCCCAGGGTGGCACCGGGGAGCTGTTTTTT
many,TRBJ2-3,TRBV4-3,.,CASSQDPGGTDTQYF,TGCGCCAGCAGCCAAGATCCCGGGGGCACAGATACGCAGTATTTT
.,TRBJ2-2,TRBV7-3,.,CASSPIRRGTNTGELFF,TGTGCCAGCAGCCCGATTAGGCGCGGGACTAACACCGGGGAGCTGTTTTTT
.,TRBJ2-3,TRBV9,.,CASSVVGSFTDTQYF,TGTGCCAGCAGCGTAGTGGGGTCTTTCACAGATACGCAGTATTTT
.,TRBJ2-7,TRBV27,TRBD2,CASSPPPRLAGSYEQYF,TGTGCCAGCAGCCCACCCCCCCGGCTAGCGGGATCCTACGAGCAGTACTTC
.,TRBJ2-1,TRBV6-4,TRBD2,CASSDSPSGSSIEQFF,TGTGCCAGCAGTGACTCGCCTAGCGGGAGCAGTATTGAGCAGTTCTTC
.,TRBJ2-5,TRBV15,.,CATSRDNRLTGQETQYF,TGTGCCACCAGCAGAGATAATAGACTGACAGGACAAGAGACCCAGTACTTC
once,TRBJ2-1,TRBV7-3,.,CASSLTSSRGNEQFF,TGTGCCAGCAGCTTAACGAGTTCCAGGGGAAATGAGCAGTTCTTC
.,TRBJ1-2,TRBV19,.,CASSGHRTNRKTYRKTYGYTF,TGTGCCAGTAGTGGGCATAGGACAAATCGAAAGACCTATCGAAAGACCTATGGCTACACCTTC
.,TRBJ2-7,TRBV12-5,TRBD1,CASGLVSGQGTYEQYF,TGTGCTAGTGGTTTGGTTTCGGGACAGGGGACCTACGAGCAGTACTTC
.,TRBJ1-2,TRBV7-9,TRBD1,CASSLVGGAVDNYGYTF,TGTGCCAGCAGCTTAGTAGGGGGCGCTGTAGATAACTATGGCTACACCTTC
.,TRBJ2-5,TRBV9,.,CASSVGDSGTQYF,TGTGCCAGCAGCGTCGGGGATTCGGGGACCCAGTACTTC
.,TRBJ1-3,TRBV27,.,CASSLYGSVSGNTIYF,TGTGCCAGCAGTTTATATGGGTCTGTATCTGGAAACACCATATATTTT
many,TRBJ1-4,TRBV27,.,CASSLLGTDEKLFF,TGTGCCAGCAGTTTGTTAGGGACGGATGAAAAACTGTTTTTT
.,TRBJ2-7,TRBV5-1,TRBD2,CASSLALGLAVYEQYF,TGCGCCAGCAGCTTGGCCCTAGGACTAGCTGTTTACGAGCAGTACTTC
.,TRBJ2-1,TRBV29-1,TRBD2,CSVKGTSGYNEQFF,TGCAGCGTTAAAGGGACTAGCGGTTACAATGAGCAGTTCTTC
.,TRBJ2-7,TRBV29-1,.,CSVLDGDRGEQYF,TGCAGCGTCCTCGACGGCGACAGAGGCGAGCAGTACTTC
.,TRBJ1-1,TRBV27,.,CASSFTGRDTEAFF,TGTGCCAGCAGTTTTACGGGCAGGGACACTGAAGCTTTCTTT